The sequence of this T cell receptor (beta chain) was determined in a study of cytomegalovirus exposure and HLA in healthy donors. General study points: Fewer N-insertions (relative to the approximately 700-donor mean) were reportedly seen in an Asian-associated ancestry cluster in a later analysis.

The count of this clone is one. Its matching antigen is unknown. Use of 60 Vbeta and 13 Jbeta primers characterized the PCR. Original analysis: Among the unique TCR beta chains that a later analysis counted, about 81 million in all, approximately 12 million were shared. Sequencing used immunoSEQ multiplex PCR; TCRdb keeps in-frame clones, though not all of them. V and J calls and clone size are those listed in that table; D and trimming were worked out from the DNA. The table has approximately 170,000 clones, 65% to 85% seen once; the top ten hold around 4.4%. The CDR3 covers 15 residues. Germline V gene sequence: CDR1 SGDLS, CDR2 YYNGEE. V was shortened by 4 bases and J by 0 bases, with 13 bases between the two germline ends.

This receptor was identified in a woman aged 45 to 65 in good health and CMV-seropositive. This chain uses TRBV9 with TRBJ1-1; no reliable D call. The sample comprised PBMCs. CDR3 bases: TGTGCCAGCAGCCCTCGGCAGGAAATGAACACTGAAGCTTTCTTT. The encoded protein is CASSPRQEMNTEAFF.